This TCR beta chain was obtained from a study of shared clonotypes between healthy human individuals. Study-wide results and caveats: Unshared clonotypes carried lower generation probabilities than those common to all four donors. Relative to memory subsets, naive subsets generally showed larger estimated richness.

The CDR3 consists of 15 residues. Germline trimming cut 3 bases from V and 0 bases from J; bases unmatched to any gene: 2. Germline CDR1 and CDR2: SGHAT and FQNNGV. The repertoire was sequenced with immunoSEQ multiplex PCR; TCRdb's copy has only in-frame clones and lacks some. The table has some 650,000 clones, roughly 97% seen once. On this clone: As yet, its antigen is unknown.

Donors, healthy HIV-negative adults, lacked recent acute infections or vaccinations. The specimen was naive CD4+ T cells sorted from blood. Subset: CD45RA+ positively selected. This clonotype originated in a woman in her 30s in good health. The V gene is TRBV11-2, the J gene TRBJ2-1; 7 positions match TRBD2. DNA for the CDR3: TGTGCCAGCAGCTTGCGGACTAGCTCCTACAATGAGCAGTTCTTC. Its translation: CASSLRTSSYNEQFF.